Each of the 10 T cell receptor beta chains below was sequenced from the same sample in a study of T cell responses to AZD1222 COVID-19 vaccine. Generated by immunoSEQ multiplex PCR, the TCRdb table keeps only in-frame clones and is missing some. The repertoire holds about 55,000 clones, with 70% to 90% as singletons. Sample: peripheral blood, taken on day 0 of AZD1222 vaccination. These TCRs come from an adult in good health.

CDR3 loop: CASSQSNRGGGRKNIQYF. The CDR3 region has the DNA TGCGCCAGCAGTCAATCCAATCGCGGGGGCGGGCGAAAAAACATTCAGTACTTC. This rearrangement joins TRBV23-1 to TRBJ2-4, with D possibly TRBD2 on 7 matching bases. TRBV23-1 is an ORF, with its function uncertain. Trimming pared 0 bases from V and 4 bases from J, leaving 19 bases between. The CDR3 has 18 residues.

The chain is built from TRBV4-2 and TRBJ2-1; TRBD2 is a possible D gene (5 bases). Germline V gene lookup returns CDR1 LGHNA and CDR2 YNFKEQ. The CDR3 is made up of 17 amino acids. V was cut by 0 bases and J by 0 bases, with 12 bases left in between. The CDR3 here is CASSQETTQSSYNEQFF. Written as DNA, the CDR3 is TGTGCCAGCAGCCAAGAGACTACCCAGAGCTCCTACAATGAGCAGTTCTTC.

The chain recombines TRBV5-4 with TRBJ2-5, with TRBD2 matching 9 bases. The CDR3 is 15 residues long. Per germline, CDR1 SGHNT and CDR2 YYREEE (reference sequence). V dropped 4 bases and J dropped 2; count of bases not matched to a gene: 6. The CDR3: CASSVRGGAQETQYF. The CDR3 coding sequence is TGTGCCAGCAGCGTACGCGGGGGGGCTCAAGAGACCCAGTACTTC.

The rearrangement uses TRBV4-2 and TRBJ2-7; D may be TRBD2 (6 bases). The CDR3 runs 16 residues. Trimming cost V 0 bases and J 2 bases, with 14 bases left between them. Germline V CDR1 and CDR2: LGHNA, YNFKEQ. CDR3 region: CASSQDGQRVTYEQYF. Here the CDR3 DNA reads TGTGCCAGCAGCCAAGACGGCCAGCGGGTAACCTACGAGCAGTACTTC.

The chain employs TRBV7-8 and TRBJ2-2, with 8 positions matching TRBD2. Germline V gene data show CDR1 as SGHVS and CDR2 as FQNEAQ. V lost 5 bases, J lost 0 bases, and 11 bases stayed unmatched. The CDR3 is 18 amino acids. DNA for the CDR3: TGTGCCAGCAGCAGATTGACTAGCGCGACCTCGAACACCGGGGAGCTGTTTTTT. Its protein is CASSRLTSATSNTGELFF. The whole variable domain, remainder taken from reference TRBV7-8 and TRBJ2-2, is GAGVSQSPRYKVAKRGQDVALRCDPISGHVSLFWYQQALGQGPEFLTYFQNEAQLDKSGLPSDRFFAERPEGSVSTLKIQRTQQEDSAVYLCASSRLTSATSNTGELFFGEGSRLTVL.

For the CDR3, the DNA is TGTGCCAGCAGCTTAGAACAGCCCTACGAGCAGTACTTC. Translating it yields CASSLEQPYEQYF. The chain joins TRBV7-9 to TRBJ2-7; the D is unclear. Germline V gene lookup returns CDR1 SEHNR and CDR2 FQNEAQ (reference sequence). Trimming left V 1 base short and J 2 bases short, with 6 bases between. This CDR3 is built from 13 residues.

The V gene is TRBV9, the J gene TRBJ2-1, with D perhaps matching TRBD2 (6 bases). The CDR3 has 16 amino acids. V was cut by 4 bases and J by 4 bases, with 18 bases left in between. In germline, CDR1 is SGDLS, CDR2 YYNGEE. The CDR3 region has the DNA TGTGCCAGCAGCCCGCGGGGACGGGGGTCTTACAATGAGCAGTTCTTC. This translates into CASSPRGRGSYNEQFF.

The chain combines TRBV7-9 with TRBJ2-7; TRBD1 matches at 7 bases. Germline lookup yields CDR1 SEHNR and CDR2 FQNEAQ (reference sequence). Germline trimming cut 6 bases from V and 4 bases from J; bases unmatched to any gene: 3. This CDR3 is built from 12 residues. CDR3 loop: CASRQGSYEQYF. The CDR3 DNA sequence: TGTGCCAGCAGACAGGGGAGTTACGAGCAGTACTTC.

The chain is built from TRBV7-2 and TRBJ1-1; D unclear. There are 13 residues in the CDR3. Trimming removed 7 bases from V and 4 bases from J, with 13 bases in between. Germline values: CDR1 SGHTA, CDR2 FQGNSA. DNA of the CDR3: TGTGCCAGCAAGCAACTCCCGAGCACTGAAGCTTTCTTT. Protein sequence: CASKQLPSTEAFF.

The V and J genes are TRBV11-2 and TRBJ2-7; 8 bases align to TRBD1. V gave up 4 bases and J gave up 3 bases; unmatched junction bases: 8. Germline CDR1 reads SGHAT; CDR2 reads FQNNGV. This CDR3 has 15 amino acids. This CDR3 reads CASSSNRGKLYEQYF. The CDR3 nucleotides read TGTGCCAGCAGCTCAAACAGGGGGAAGCTCTACGAGCAGTACTTC.